The source of this T cell receptor (beta chain) is a study of CD8 T cells in ankylosing spondylitis. Findings of the study overall: A TCR beta motif made of fewer than ten highly homologous variants seemed typical of ankylosing spondylitis blood.

To note about this clonotype: Its antigen is unknown.

TCRdb independently ran MiXCR on the 5' RACE reads; one entry per CDR3 protein. The table shows hundreds of thousands of distinct CDR3 sequences, with roughly a quarter occurring only once. The V and J ends lost 8 bases and 5 bases, in that order; junction bases with no gene match: 13. The germline V gene has CDR1 SGHRS and CDR2 YFSETQ. The CDR3 consists of 15 residues. The chain joins TRBV5-1 to TRBJ2-1; 7 nucleotides match TRBD2. The source of this sequence is a male donor with ankylosing spondylitis. The source material was blood, either unsorted or a sorted T cell fraction (not recorded which). The CDR3 DNA reads as TGCGCCAGTAGGATACTAGTGGCGGGAGACAATGAGCAGTTCTTC. Residues: CASRILVAGDNEQFF.